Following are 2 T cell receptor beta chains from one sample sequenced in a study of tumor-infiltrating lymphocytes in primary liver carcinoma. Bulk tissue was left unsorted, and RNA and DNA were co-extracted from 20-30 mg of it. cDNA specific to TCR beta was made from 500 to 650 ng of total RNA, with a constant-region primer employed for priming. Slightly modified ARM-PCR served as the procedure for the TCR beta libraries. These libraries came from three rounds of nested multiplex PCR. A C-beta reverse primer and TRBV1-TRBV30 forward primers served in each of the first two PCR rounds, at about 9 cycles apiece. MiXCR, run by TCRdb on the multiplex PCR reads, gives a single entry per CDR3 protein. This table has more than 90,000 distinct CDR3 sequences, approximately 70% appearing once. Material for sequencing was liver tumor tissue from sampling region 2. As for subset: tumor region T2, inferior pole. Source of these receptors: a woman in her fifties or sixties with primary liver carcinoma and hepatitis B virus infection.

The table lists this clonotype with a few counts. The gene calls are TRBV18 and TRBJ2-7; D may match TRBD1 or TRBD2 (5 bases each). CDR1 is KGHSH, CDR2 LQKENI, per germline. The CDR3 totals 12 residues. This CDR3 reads CATGAAHYEQYF. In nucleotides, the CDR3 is TGTGCGACCGGGGCAGCCCACTACGAGCAGTACTTC.

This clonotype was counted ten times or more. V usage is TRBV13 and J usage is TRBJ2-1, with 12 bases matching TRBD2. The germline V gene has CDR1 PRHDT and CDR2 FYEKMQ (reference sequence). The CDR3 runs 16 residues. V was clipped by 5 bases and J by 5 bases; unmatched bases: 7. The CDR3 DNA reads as TGTGCCAGCAGCACCCAGGGACTAGCGGGCAACAATGAGCAGTTCTTC. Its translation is CASSTQGLAGNNEQFF.